Following are 21 T cell receptor beta chains from one sample sequenced in a study of naive and memory T cell subsets. An equimolar mix of two oligonucleotides served as the beta constant-region primer for TRBC1 and TRBC2. TCRdb re-analysed the UMI-ligation and nested PCR reads in MiXCR, keeping a single row per CDR3 protein. The sample includes some 150,000 distinct CDR3 sequences, over 15% of them seen just once. The specimen was naive CD4+ T cells from blood. These TCRs come from a human donor in good health.

This clonotype turned up a few times. The rearrangement uses TRBV19 and TRBJ1-5; a weak D match, TRBD1 (6 bases). V lost 4 bases and J lost 6, with 10 bases in between. The length of the CDR3 is 13 residues. Germline assignment: CDR1 LNHDA and CDR2 SQIVND (reference sequence). CDR3 DNA: TGTGCCAGTAGTAGGGGGGCCAGTCAGCCCCAGCATTTT. It is translated as CASSRGASQPQHF. Complete variable domain (other parts from reference TRBV19 and TRBJ1-5): DGGITQSPKYLFRKEGQNVTLSCEQNLNHDAMYWYRQDPGQGLRLIYYSQIVNDFQKGDIAEGYSVSREKKESFPLTVTSAQKNPTAFYLCASSRGASQPQHFGDGTRLSIL.

The rearrangement uses TRBV30 and TRBJ1-5; D is possibly TRBD1 (5 bases). Germline assignment: CDR1 GTSNPN and CDR2 SVGIG (reference sequence). The germline V and J ends were trimmed by 1 base and 6 bases, with 7 bases remaining between them. The CDR3 runs to 12 residues. This CDR3 reads CAWSERGQPQHF. DNA of the CDR3: TGTGCCTGGAGTGAAAGGGGTCAGCCCCAGCATTTT. Filled out from reference TRBV30 and TRBJ1-5, the complete variable domain reads SQTIHQWPATLVQPVGSPLSLECTVEGTSNPNLYWYRQAAGRGLQLLFYSVGIGQISSEVPQNLSASRPQDRQFILSSKKLLLSDSGFYLCAWSERGQPQHFGDGTRLSIL.

This chain joins TRBV12-3 or TRBV12-4 and TRBJ2-7; 7 bases match TRBD2. CDR3 length: 14 residues. The V and J ends lost 7 bases and 4 bases, in that order; junction bases with no gene match: 10. CDR3 sequence: CASKVMREQYEQYF. DNA for the CDR3: TGTGCCAGCAAGGTCATGCGGGAGCAGTACGAGCAGTACTTC.

This clonotype turned up a few times. The gene calls are TRBV20-1 and TRBJ1-4; D is unclear. Between the trimmed V and J ends, which lost 7 bases and 0 bases, there was a span of 6 bases. CDR1 is DFQATT and CDR2 is SNEGSKA in the germline V gene (reference sequence). The CDR3 is 12 residues long. The CDR3 is CSVRATNEKLFF. The DNA of the CDR3 is TGCAGTGTGCGGGCAACTAATGAAAAACTGTTTTTT.

This clonotype has more than one count but fewer than ten. The chain has TRBV14 and TRBJ2-1, with TRBD1 matching 8 bases. Germline lookup yields CDR1 SGHDN and CDR2 FVKESK. The CDR3 has 17 amino acids. J gave up 6 bases and V 0 bases, and 10 bases lay outside the gene matches. Written as DNA, the CDR3 is TGTGCCAGCAGCCAAGATATCAGACAGGGGCAGGGCAATGAGCAGTTCTTC. Translating it yields CASSQDIRQGQGNEQFF.

J is TRBJ2-5 and V is TRBV20-1; 7 nucleotides line up with TRBD1. Germline-derived CDR1 and CDR2 are DFQATT and SNEGSKA (reference sequence). Trimming at V came to 1 base and at J to 4 bases, leaving 9 bases not matched to a gene. The length of the CDR3 is 15 residues. CDR3 sequence reads: CSARGEQGCLETQYF. The CDR3 coding sequence is TGCAGTGCTAGAGGGGAACAGGGGTGTTTAGAGACCCAGTACTTC.

Only a few counts were recorded for this clonotype. The chain recombines TRBV20-1 with TRBJ2-1; D ambiguous. V lost 4 bases and J 12 bases, leaving 10 bases between the germline ends. The germline gives CDR1 DFQATT, CDR2 SNEGSKA (reference sequence). This CDR3 spans 10 amino acids. CDR3 in amino acids: CSATELGQFF. The CDR3 DNA is TGCAGTGCTACTGAGTTAGGGCAGTTCTTC.

This clonotype was seen more than once but under ten times. V usage is TRBV7-2 and J usage is TRBJ2-3; 9 bases agree with TRBD2. Trimming removed 5 bases from V and 2 bases from J; junction bases left unmatched: 5. The CDR3 spans 15 residues. Germline CDR1 and CDR2: SGHTA and FQGNSA. CDR3 protein: CASSPWTSDTDTQYF. In DNA, the CDR3 is TGTGCCAGCAGCCCATGGACTAGCGACACAGATACGCAGTATTTT.

This clonotype has only a few counts. This chain connects TRBV11-2 to TRBJ2-1; no clear D. V lost 0 bases to trimming and J lost 9 bases, with 9 bases between them. CDR1 is SGHAT, CDR2 FQNNGV, per germline. This CDR3 is 13 amino acids long. The CDR3 DNA sequence: TGTGCCAGCAGCTTAGATCGTGGCCGTGAGCAGTTCTTC. Protein: CASSLDRGREQFF.

V gene TRBV5-1 combines with J gene TRBJ1-2, with D tentatively TRBD1 (6 bases). The V end lost 2 bases, the J end lost 10 bases, and 12 bases lay between the germline ends. CDR1 is SGHRS, CDR2 YFSETQ, per germline. The CDR3 consists of 12 residues. The DNA of the CDR3 is TGCGCCAGCAGCTTAGGACAGTTTGCCTACACCTTC. Translated: CASSLGQFAYTF.

The rearrangement uses TRBV5-1 and TRBJ2-6, with D perhaps matching TRBD1 (6 bases). Germline V gene sequence: CDR1 SGHRS, CDR2 YFSETQ. The CDR3 is 17 amino acids. The V end was cut by 4 bases, the J end by 2 bases, with 16 bases between. The CDR3 is CASSTLFTGTGANVLTF. In nucleotides, the CDR3 is TGCGCCAGCAGCACGCTCTTCACAGGGACTGGGGCCAACGTCCTGACTTTC.

This chain joins TRBV7-2 and TRBJ2-3; D tentatively reads TRBD1 or TRBD2 (6 bases each). CDR3 length: 15 amino acids. V lost 5 bases to trimming and J lost 4 bases, with 16 bases between them. The germline CDR1 and CDR2 sequences are SGHTA and FQGNSA. CDR3 region: CASSPPPRGADTQYF. The CDR3, as DNA: TGTGCCAGCAGCCCACCGCCGAGGGGGGCAGATACGCAGTATTTT.

In its sample, this clonotype was seen a few times. This chain joins TRBV3-1 and TRBJ2-3; 10 bases match TRBD2. Losses at the gene ends were 2 bases for V and 5 bases for J; bases not matched to a gene: 10. The CDR3 is made up of 17 amino acids. The germline V gene encodes CDR1 LGHDT and CDR2 YNNKEL (reference sequence). As DNA, the CDR3 is TGTGCCAGCAGCCAACTCCCGACTAGCGGGTGGGTAGATACGCAGTATTTT. Amino acids: CASSQLPTSGWVDTQYF.

This clonotype has more than one count but fewer than ten. The rearrangement uses TRBV28 and TRBJ1-2; D unresolved. Per germline, CDR1 MDHEN and CDR2 SYDVKM. V lost 2 bases to trimming and J lost 8 bases, with 18 bases between them. The CDR3 extends over 15 amino acids. The DNA for the CDR3 is TGTGCCAGCAGTTTACATCCGGCAGGAGGGCGGGGCTACACCTTC. Its protein is CASSLHPAGGRGYTF.

A few counts support this clonotype. V and J are TRBV7-6 and TRBJ2-3; 10 bases align to TRBD2. Trimming took 1 base from V and 2 from J; bases not matched to a gene: 6. Germline V gives CDR1 SGHVS, CDR2 FNYEAQ. CDR3 length equals 17 residues. The CDR3 here is CASSLGRTSGTTDTQYF. The CDR3 DNA follows: TGTGCCAGCAGCTTAGGGAGAACTAGCGGGACCACAGATACGCAGTATTTT.

Only a few counts were recorded for this clonotype. The rearrangement joins TRBV4-2 to TRBJ2-3; 7 bases are a match to TRBD2. The CDR3 totals 15 residues. Germline V gene data show CDR1 as LGHNA and CDR2 as YNFKEQ. The J segment lost 0 bases and the V segment lost 4 bases, leaving 4 bases of the junction unmatched. Written as DNA, the CDR3 is TGTGCCAGCAGCCGCACTAGCGAGAGCACAGATACGCAGTATTTT. It is translated as CASSRTSESTDTQYF.

The chain recombines TRBV29-1 with TRBJ2-1, with D possibly TRBD1 on 6 matching bases. Trimming pared 7 bases from V and 7 bases from J, leaving 14 bases between. The CDR3 totals 12 residues. CDR1 and CDR2 from the germline V gene are SQVTM and ANQGSEA. The CDR3: CSARRQGNEQFF. DNA for the CDR3: TGCAGCGCCCGAAGGCAGGGGAATGAGCAGTTCTTC.

This clonotype appeared many times. The V gene is TRBV29-1, the J gene TRBJ1-1, with D hard to call. This CDR3 contains 12 residues. Germline V gene data show CDR1 as SQVTM and CDR2 as ANQGSEA. Deletions cut 1 base from V and 2 bases from J, with 5 bases between. The CDR3 region has the DNA TGCAGCGTTGAAGCCAGTAACACTGAAGCTTTCTTT. Residues: CSVEASNTEAFF.

The V and J genes are TRBV6-1 and TRBJ2-3; the D gene could be TRBD1 or TRBD2 (5 bases each). V dropped 1 base and J dropped 14 bases, with 13 bases sitting between them. Germline assignment: CDR1 MNHNS and CDR2 SASEGT. CDR3 length: 12 amino acids. The CDR3 coding sequence is TGTGCCAGCAGTGAAGGCCGGGACCGAGGGTATTTT. It is translated as CASSEGRDRGYF.

The V call is TRBV4-1, the J call TRBJ1-2; unclear D gene. This CDR3 is built from 14 residues. Germline V gene data show CDR1 as MGHRA and CDR2 as YSYEKL. V lost 4 bases, J lost 2 bases, and 11 bases lay in between. CDR3 protein: CASSRGLSNYGYTF. CDR3 nucleotides: TGCGCCAGCAGCCGGGGATTATCGAACTATGGCTACACCTTC.

This chain uses TRBV7-2 with TRBJ1-2; D is uncertain. Germline V CDR1 and CDR2: SGHTA, FQGNSA. The V end lost 4 bases, the J end lost 7 bases, and 13 bases lay between the germline ends. The CDR3 length is 13 residues. The CDR3 nucleotides read TGTGCCAGCAGCTCGCCCCAACATGCTGGCTACACCTTC. Protein: CASSSPQHAGYTF.